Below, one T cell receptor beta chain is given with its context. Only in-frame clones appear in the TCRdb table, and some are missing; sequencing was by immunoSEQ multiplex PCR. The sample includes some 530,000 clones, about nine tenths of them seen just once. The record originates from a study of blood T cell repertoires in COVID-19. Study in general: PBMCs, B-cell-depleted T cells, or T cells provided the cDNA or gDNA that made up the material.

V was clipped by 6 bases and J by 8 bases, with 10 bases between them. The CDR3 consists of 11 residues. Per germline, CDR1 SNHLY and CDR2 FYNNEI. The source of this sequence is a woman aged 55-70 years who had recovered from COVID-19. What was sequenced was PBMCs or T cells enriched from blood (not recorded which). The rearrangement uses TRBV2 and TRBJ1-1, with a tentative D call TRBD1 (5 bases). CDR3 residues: CASRGLGEAFF. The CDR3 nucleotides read TGTGCCAGCAGGGGACTTGGGGAAGCTTTCTTT.